The clone carrying this T cell receptor beta chain was detected a few times. What it binds is not known. The germline V gene has CDR1 SGHTA and CDR2 FQGTGA. There are 14 residues in the CDR3. The record originates from a study of shared clonotypes between healthy human individuals. Turning to the study itself: Participating donors consisted of two women and a few men aged 18 to 49. Study-wide results and limits: Sampling covered nothing but blood. Tissue TCR repertoires likely differ from those found in blood.

The data were produced by immunoSEQ multiplex PCR, yet TCRdb's version contains in-frame clones alone and is incomplete. Of around 440,000 clones listed, approximately 77% are singletons. This clonotype was sampled from a woman aged 35 to 49 in good health. Some clones in this sample may be carry-over from other donors' samples. The specimen was PBMCs. The rearrangement uses TRBV7-3 and TRBJ2-5, with 7 bases that match TRBD2. TRBJ2-7 matches the DNA end more closely, so the J call is doubtful. DNA of the CDR3: TGTGCCAGCAGCGTAAGCGGGATCGGTAACGAGCAGTACTTC. Amino acids: CASSVSGIGNEQYF.